The clone carrying this T cell receptor (beta chain) occurred many times. As yet, its antigen is unknown. This sample is drawn from a study of early T cells in non-severe SARS-CoV-2 infection. Study findings and constraints: VDJdb matching, biased toward anti-spike CD8 responses, missed private and CD4 specificities.

Each cDNA molecule carried a unique molecular identifier. TCRdb fed the 5' RACE reads into MiXCR, producing one record per CDR3 protein. The repertoire holds tens of thousands of distinct CDR3 sequences, with 5.7% as singletons. Trimming pared 0 bases from V and 3 bases from J, leaving 12 bases between. Germline V gene lookup returns CDR1 DFQATT and CDR2 SNEGSKA (reference sequence). This CDR3 has 14 residues. This TCR was recovered from an adult who was a healthcare worker with PCR-confirmed SARS-CoV-2 infection or an uninfected control (not recorded which). The specimen sequenced was whole blood. The chain employs TRBV20-1 and TRBJ2-7; no clear D gene. CDR3 residues: CSARDLRSLYEQYF. CDR3 in DNA: TGCAGTGCTAGAGATCTAAGATCCCTCTACGAGCAGTACTTC.